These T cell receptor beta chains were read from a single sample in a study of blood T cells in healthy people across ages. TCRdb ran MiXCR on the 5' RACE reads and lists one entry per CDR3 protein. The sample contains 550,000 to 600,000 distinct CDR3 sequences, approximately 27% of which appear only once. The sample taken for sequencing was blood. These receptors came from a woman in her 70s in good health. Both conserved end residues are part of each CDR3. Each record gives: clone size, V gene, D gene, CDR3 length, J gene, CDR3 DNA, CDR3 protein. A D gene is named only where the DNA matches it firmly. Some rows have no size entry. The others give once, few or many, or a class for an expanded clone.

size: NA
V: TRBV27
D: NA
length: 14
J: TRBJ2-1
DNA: TGTGCCAGCGGTAGACAGCCCTCCTACAATGAGCAGTTCTTC
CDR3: CASGRQPSYNEQFF

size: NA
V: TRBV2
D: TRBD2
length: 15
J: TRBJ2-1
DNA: TGTGCCAGCAGTGAAGAAAGCGGGGGGGCGAATGAGCAGTTCTTC
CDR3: CASSEESGGANEQFF

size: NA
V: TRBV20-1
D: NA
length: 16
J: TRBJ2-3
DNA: TGCAGTGCAACGCCCCTAGTCGGGACCCTGGAGGATACGCAGTATTTT
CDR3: CSATPLVGTLEDTQYF

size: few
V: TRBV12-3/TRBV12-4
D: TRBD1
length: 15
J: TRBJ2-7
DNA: TGTGCCAGCAGTATACCGGGACAGGGTGTTTACGAGCAGTACTTC
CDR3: CASSIPGQGVYEQYF

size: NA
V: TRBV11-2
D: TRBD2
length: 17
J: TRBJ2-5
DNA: TGTGCCAGCAGCTTGTCCACTAGCGGGGGGTTGAGGGAGACCCAGTACTTC
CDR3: CASSLSTSGGLRETQYF

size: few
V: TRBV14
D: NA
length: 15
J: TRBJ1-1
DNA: TGTGCCAGCAGCCGAGCCCTGGGGGGATACACTGAAGCTTTCTTT
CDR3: CASSRALGGYTEAFF

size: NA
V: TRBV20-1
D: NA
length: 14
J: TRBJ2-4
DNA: TGCAGTGCTAGATCCAGGGGTGCCAAAAACATTCAGTACTTC
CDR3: CSARSRGAKNIQYF

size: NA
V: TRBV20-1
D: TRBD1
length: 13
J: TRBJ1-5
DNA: TGCAGTGCTAGAGAAACAGGGGACCAGCCCCAGCATTTT
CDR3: CSARETGDQPQHF

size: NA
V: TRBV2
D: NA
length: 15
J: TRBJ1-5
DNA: TGTGCCAGCAGAATGGGCCCCGGGGAACCTCAGCCCCAGCATTTT
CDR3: CASRMGPGEPQPQHF

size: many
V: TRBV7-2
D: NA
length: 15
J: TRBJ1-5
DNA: TGTGCCAGCAGCTCGGACATTGGCGGAGGTCAGCCCCAGCATTTT
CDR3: CASSSDIGGGQPQHF

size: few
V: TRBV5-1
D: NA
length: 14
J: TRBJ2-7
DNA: TGCGCCAGCAGCCCAACGACAGGTTCCTACGAGCAGTACTTC
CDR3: CASSPTTGSYEQYF

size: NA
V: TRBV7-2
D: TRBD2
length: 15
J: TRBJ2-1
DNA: TGTGCCAGCAGCACAATGACGGGGGGGTACAATGAGCAGTTCTTC
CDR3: CASSTMTGGYNEQFF

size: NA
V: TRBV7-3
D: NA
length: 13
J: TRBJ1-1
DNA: TGTGCCAGCAGCCCGGGGATCAACACTGAAGCTTTCTTT
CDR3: CASSPGINTEAFF

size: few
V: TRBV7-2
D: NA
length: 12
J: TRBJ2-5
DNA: TGTGCCAGCAGTTATCACCAAGAGACCCAGTACTTC
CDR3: CASSYHQETQYF

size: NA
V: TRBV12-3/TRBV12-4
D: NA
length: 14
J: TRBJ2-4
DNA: TGTGCCAGCATGCCGGGCTCGAGCCGGGACATTCAGTACTTC
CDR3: CASMPGSSRDIQYF

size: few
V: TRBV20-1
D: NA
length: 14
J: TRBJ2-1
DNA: TGCAGTGCTAGCCCCCGGGGGAGATACAATGAGCAGTTCTTC
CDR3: CSASPRGRYNEQFF

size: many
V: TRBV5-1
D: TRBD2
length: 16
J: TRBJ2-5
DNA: TGCGCCAGCAGCCTGCCGTCTGTAGCGGGGCTCAAGACCCAGTACTTC
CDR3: CASSLPSVAGLKTQYF

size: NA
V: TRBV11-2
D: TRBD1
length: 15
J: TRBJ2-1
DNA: TGTGCCAGCACCACGAGGGGGCCCATGTACAATGAGCAGTTCTTC
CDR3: CASTTRGPMYNEQFF

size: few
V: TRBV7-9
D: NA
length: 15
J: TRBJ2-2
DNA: TGTGCCAGCAGCTTAACGACTCCCCCGACCGGGGAGCTGTTTTTT
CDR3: CASSLTTPPTGELFF

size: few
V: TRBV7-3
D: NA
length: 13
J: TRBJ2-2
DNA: TGTGCCAGCAGCTCTATTATGAACGGGGAGCTGTTTTTT
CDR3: CASSSIMNGELFF

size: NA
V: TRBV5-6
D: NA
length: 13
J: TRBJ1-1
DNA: TGTGCCAGCAGCCCACTGGAAGGCACTGAAGCTTTCTTT
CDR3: CASSPLEGTEAFF

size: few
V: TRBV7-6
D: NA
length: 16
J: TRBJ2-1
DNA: TGTGCCAGCAGTCCCCGCCCGGGGCCCCCCGGCAATGAGCAGTTCTTC
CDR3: CASSPRPGPPGNEQFF

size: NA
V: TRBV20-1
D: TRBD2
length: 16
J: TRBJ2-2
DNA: TGCAGTGCTAGCCAGACTAGCGGGGGACGCACCGGGGAGCTGTTTTTT
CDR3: CSASQTSGGRTGELFF

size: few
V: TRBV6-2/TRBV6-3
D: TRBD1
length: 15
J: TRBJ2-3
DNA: TGTGCCAGCAGTTACTCATACAGGGGGCCGAGGACGCAGTATTTT
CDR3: CASSYSYRGPRTQYF